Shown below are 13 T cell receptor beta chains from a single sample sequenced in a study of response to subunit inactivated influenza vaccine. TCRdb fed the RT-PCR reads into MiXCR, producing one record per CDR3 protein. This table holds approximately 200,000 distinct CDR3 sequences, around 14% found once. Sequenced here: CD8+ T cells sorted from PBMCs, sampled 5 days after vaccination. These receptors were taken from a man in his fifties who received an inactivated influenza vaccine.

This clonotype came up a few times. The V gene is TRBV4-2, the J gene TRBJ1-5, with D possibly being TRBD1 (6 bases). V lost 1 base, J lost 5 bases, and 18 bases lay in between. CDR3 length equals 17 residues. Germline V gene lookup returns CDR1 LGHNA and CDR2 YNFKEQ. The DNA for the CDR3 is TGTGCCAGCAGCCAAGTCACGTCCGGGTCAGGGGATCAGCCCCAGCATTTT. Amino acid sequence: CASSQVTSGSGDQPQHF.

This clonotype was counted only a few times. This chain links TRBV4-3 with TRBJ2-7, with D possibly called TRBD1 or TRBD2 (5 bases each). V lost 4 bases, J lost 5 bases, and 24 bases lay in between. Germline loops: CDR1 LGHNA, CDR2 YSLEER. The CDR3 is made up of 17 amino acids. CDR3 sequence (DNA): TGCGCCAGCAGCCCTTCCTTGGGGACGCTGGGGATCCACGAGCAGTACTTC. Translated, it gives CASSPSLGTLGIHEQYF.

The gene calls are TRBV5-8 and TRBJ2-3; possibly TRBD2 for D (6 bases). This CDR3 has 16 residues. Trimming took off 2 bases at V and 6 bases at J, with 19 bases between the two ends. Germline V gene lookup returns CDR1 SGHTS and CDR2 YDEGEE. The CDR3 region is CASSLGGTGVTDTQYF. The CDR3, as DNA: TGTGCCAGCAGCTTAGGTGGGACTGGGGTCACGGATACGCAGTATTTT.

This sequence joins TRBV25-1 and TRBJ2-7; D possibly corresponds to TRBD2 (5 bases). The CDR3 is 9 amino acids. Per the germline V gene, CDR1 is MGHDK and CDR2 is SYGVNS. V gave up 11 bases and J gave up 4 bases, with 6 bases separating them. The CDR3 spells CAAGYEQYF. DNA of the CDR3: TGTGCCGCGGGTTACGAGCAGTACTTC.

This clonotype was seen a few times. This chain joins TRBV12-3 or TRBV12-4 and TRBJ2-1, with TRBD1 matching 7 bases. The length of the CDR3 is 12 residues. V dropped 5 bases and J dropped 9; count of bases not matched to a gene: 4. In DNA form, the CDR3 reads TGTGCCAGCAGTCTGACAGGGACTGAGCAGTTCTTC. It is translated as CASSLTGTEQFF.

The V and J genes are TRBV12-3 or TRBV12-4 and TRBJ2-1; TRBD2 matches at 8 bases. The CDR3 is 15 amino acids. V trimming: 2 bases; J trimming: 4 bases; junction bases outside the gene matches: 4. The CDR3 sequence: CASSLTGGVYNEQFF. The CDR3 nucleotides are TGTGCCAGCAGTTTAACCGGGGGGGTATACAATGAGCAGTTCTTC.

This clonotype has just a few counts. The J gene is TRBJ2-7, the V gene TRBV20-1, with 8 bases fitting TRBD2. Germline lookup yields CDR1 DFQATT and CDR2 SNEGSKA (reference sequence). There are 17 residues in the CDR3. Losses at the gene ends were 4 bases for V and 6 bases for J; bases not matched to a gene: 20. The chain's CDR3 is CSATPSAASGLFGEQYF. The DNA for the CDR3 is TGCAGTGCTACTCCTTCAGCGGCTAGCGGGCTTTTTGGCGAGCAGTACTTC.

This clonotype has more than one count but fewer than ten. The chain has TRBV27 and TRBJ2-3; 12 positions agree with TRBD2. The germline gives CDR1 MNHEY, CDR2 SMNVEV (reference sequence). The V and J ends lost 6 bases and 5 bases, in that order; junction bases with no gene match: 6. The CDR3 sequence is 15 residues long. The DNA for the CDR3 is TGTGCCAGCAGCCAACGACTAGCGGGAGTAGATACGCAGTATTTT. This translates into CASSQRLAGVDTQYF.

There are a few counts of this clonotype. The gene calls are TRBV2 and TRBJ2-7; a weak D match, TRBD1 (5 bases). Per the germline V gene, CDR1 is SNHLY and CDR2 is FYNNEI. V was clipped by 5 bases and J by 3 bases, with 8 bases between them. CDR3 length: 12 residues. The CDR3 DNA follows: TGTGCCAGCAGTAGACAGATCTACGAGCAGTACTTC. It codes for CASSRQIYEQYF.

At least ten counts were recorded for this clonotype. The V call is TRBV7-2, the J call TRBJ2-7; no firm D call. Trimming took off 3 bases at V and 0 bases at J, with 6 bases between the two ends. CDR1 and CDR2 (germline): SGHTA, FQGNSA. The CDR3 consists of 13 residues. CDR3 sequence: CASSLDHSYEQYF. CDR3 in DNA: TGTGCCAGCAGCTTGGACCACTCCTACGAGCAGTACTTC.

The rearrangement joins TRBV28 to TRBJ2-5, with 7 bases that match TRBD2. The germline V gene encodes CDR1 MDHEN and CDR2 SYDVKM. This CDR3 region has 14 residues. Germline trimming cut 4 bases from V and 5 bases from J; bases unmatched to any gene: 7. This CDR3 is CASSSLRGGETQYF. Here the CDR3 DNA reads TGTGCCAGCAGTTCCCTGCGGGGAGGGGAGACCCAGTACTTC.

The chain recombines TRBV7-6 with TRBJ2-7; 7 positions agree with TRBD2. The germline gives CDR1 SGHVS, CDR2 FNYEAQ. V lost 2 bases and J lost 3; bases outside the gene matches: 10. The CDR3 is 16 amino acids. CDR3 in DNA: TGTGCCAGCAGCTTATACGGCGGGGGACCCCACTACGAGCAGTACTTC. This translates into CASSLYGGGPHYEQYF.

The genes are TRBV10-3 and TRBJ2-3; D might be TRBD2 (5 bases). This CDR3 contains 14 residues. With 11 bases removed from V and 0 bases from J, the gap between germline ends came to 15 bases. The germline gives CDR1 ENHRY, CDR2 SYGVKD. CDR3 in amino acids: CAVSGFDSTDTQYF. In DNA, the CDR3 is TGTGCCGTCTCGGGATTCGATAGCACAGATACGCAGTATTTT.